Presented here are 3 T cell receptor beta chains from one specimen sequenced in a study of identical twins. TCRdb ran MiXCR on the 5' RACE reads and lists one entry per CDR3 protein. The sample lists around 1.7 million distinct CDR3 sequences, about 30% occurring once. Source material: cord blood. Receptor source: a newborn girl in good health.

The J gene is TRBJ1-6, the V gene TRBV27; maybe TRBD1 (5 bases). From germline, CDR1 is MNHEY and CDR2 SMNVEV (reference sequence). Trimming removed 6 bases at V and 9 bases at J, with 15 bases between. This CDR3 region has 14 residues. This CDR3 reads CASRPRVRASPLHF. CDR3 bases: TGTGCCAGCAGGCCCCGGGTCAGGGCTTCACCCCTCCACTTT.

This clonotype was observed a few times. The chain joins TRBV24-1 to TRBJ1-4; D is uncertain. V shed 0 bases and J shed 8 bases, with 3 bases lying between them. The CDR3 extends over 12 amino acids. Germline-derived CDR1 and CDR2 are KGHDR and SFDVKD. The CDR3 sequence is CATSDLNEKLFF. In DNA form, the CDR3 reads TGTGCCACCAGTGATTTGAACGAAAAACTGTTTTTT.

This clonotype was detected a few times. A junction boundary mismatches the germline segment, possibly from a read error. In DNA, the CDR3 is TGCACTGCTATGGTTTTCTCCTACGAGCAGTACTTC. The encoded protein is CTAMVFSYEQYF. This rearrangement joins TRBV20-1 to TRBJ2-7; D not certain. The CDR3 spans 12 residues. Looked up from germline, CDR1 is DFQATT and CDR2 is SNEGSKA (reference sequence).